The T cell receptor (beta chain) under discussion was sequenced for a study of T cell repertoires in cytomegalovirus infection. Whole-study context: Researchers turned to recently identified HLA-C-restricted CMV epitopes as well as well-studied HLA-B-restricted ones. Both CMV infection and a matching HLA type were indicated by public TCR beta signatures. The study's findings and limits: In two of eight donors, the top clonotype was HLA-C-restricted CMV-specific. Cumulative public TCR beta family frequency identified CMV carriers with the relevant HLA.

TCRdb re-called the reads with MiXCR, one entry per CDR3 protein. The sample includes 230,000 or so distinct CDR3 sequences, 38% of them seen just once. Comments on this clonotype: The antigen is undetermined.

The length of the CDR3 is 16 residues. V lost 5 bases to trimming and J lost 1 base, with 12 bases between them. The chain couples TRBV12-3 or TRBV12-4 to TRBJ2-6; D is unresolved. This TCR came from a human donor in good health (CMV status not recorded). Some clones in this sample may be carry-over from other donors' samples. Specimen: CD8+ T cells from cultured PBMCs, collected from culture after CMV antigen stimulation. Written as DNA, the CDR3 is TGTGCCAGCAGTCAGAGTCAGAGGTCTGGGGCCAACGTCCTGACTTTC. It codes for CASSQSQRSGANVLTF.